This T cell receptor beta chain comes out of a study of blood T cell repertoires in COVID-19. TCRdb's copy holds only in-frame clones and misses some; the assay was immunoSEQ multiplex PCR. This table holds about 220,000 clones, approximately 78% found once. The CDR3 runs 13 residues. V lost 5 bases and J 8 bases, leaving 15 bases between the germline ends. Germline V lookup: CDR1 SNHLY, CDR2 FYNNEI. This TCR was recovered from an elderly woman with COVID-19, enrolled during active disease. Sequencing input: peripheral blood. This sequence joins TRBV2 and TRBJ1-1; tentative D call: TRBD1 (6 bases). CDR3 coding DNA: TGTGCCAGCAGTACGGACAGTTTTAGGGAAGCTTTCTTT. Translated: CASSTDSFREAFF. Using reference TRBV2 and TRBJ1-1 for the parts outside the CDR3, the full variable domain is EPEVTQTPSHQVTQMGQEVILRCVPISNHLYFYWYRQILGQKVEFLVSFYNNEISEKSEIFDDQFSVERPDGSNFTLKIRSTKLEDSAMYFCASSTDSFREAFFGQGTRLTVV.